The next 26 T cell receptor beta chains were all read from a single sample in a study of cytomegalovirus exposure and HLA in healthy donors. Primers for the PCR totalled 60 Vbeta and 13 Jbeta. Clones were sequenced by immunoSEQ multiplex PCR, and TCRdb holds only the in-frame ones, with some missing. The sample contains about 180,000 clones, around 77% of which appear only once. Sequencing was performed on PBMCs. The receptors shown here come from a man aged 55 to 70 in good health and CMV-seronegative.

V and J are TRBV5-1 and TRBJ1-1, with TRBD1 as a possible D gene (6 bases). Trimming cost V 0 bases and J 0 bases, with 9 bases left between them. CDR1 is SGHRS, CDR2 YFSETQ, per germline. CDR3 length equals 15 residues. CDR3 protein: CASSLAGVMNTEAFF. The CDR3 DNA reads TGCGCCAGCAGCTTGGCAGGGGTCATGAACACTGAAGCTTTCTTT.

In this sample, this clone turned up a few times. The chain has TRBV13 and TRBJ1-1; TRBD1 matches 8 bases. V shed 7 bases, J shed 8 bases, and the junction held 15 bases outside the gene matches. This CDR3 comprises 15 residues. Germline V gene sequence: CDR1 PRHDT, CDR2 FYEKMQ (reference sequence). The CDR3 reads CASTTPSQGAREAFF. For the CDR3, the DNA is TGTGCCAGCACCACCCCCTCTCAGGGGGCGCGGGAAGCTTTCTTT.

There are a few counts of this clone. J is TRBJ1-4 and V is TRBV2; D unresolved. Trimming took off 4 bases at V and 6 bases at J, with 3 bases between the two ends. Germline V gives CDR1 SNHLY, CDR2 FYNNEI. The CDR3 extends over 11 amino acids. The chain's CDR3 is CASSAYEKLFF. The CDR3 DNA sequence: TGTGCCAGCAGTGCCTATGAAAAACTGTTTTTT. The full variable domain, with the rest looked up from reference TRBV2 and TRBJ1-4, is EPEVTQTPSHQVTQMGQEVILRCVPISNHLYFYWYRQILGQKVEFLVSFYNNEISEKSEIFDDQFSVERPDGSNFTLKIRSTKLEDSAMYFCASSAYEKLFFGSGTQLSVL.

The chain employs TRBV7-3 and TRBJ1-2; a weak D match, TRBD1 (5 bases). The germline V and J ends were trimmed by 1 base and 8 bases, with 8 bases remaining between them. The CDR3 contains 12 residues. The germline V gene has CDR1 SGHTA and CDR2 FQGTGA. In nucleotides, the CDR3 is TGTGCCAGCAGCTTAAGGGGCGGCGGCTACACCTTC. Amino acid sequence: CASSLRGGGYTF.

The table lists this clone with a few counts. The chain is built from TRBV29-1 and TRBJ2-3; 8 bases agree with TRBD1. The CDR3 is 17 residues long. Trimming cost V 1 base and J 8 bases; bases outside gene matches: 17. Germline V gives CDR1 SQVTM, CDR2 ANQGSEA. The DNA for the CDR3 is TGCAGCGTTGAAGGATTCGCCGGGAGACAGGGGCGAGGTACGCAGTATTTT. Translation: CSVEGFAGRQGRGTQYF.

The CDR3 DNA sequence: TGTGCCAGCAGCGTAAGGCTAGCGGGAAGCACAGATACGCAGTATTTT. Translation gives CASSVRLAGSTDTQYF. The chain combines TRBV9 with TRBJ2-3; 9 bases map to TRBD2. Germline CDR1 reads SGDLS; CDR2 reads YYNGEE. With 1 base clipped from V and 0 bases from J, the junction kept 3 bases outside the gene matches. The CDR3 totals 16 residues. Combining the CDR3 with reference TRBV9 and TRBJ2-3 gives the whole variable domain DSGVTQTPKHLITATGQRVTLRCSPRSGDLSVYWYQQSLDQGLQFLIQYYNGEERAKGNILERFSAQQFPDLHSELNLSSLELGDSALYFCASSVRLAGSTDTQYFGPGTRLTVL.

The rearrangement uses TRBV5-1 and TRBJ1-1; D is uncertain. The germline gives CDR1 SGHRS, CDR2 YFSETQ. This CDR3 is built from 13 residues. Trimming stripped 1 base from V and 1 base from J, with 5 bases between. DNA of the CDR3: TGCGCCAGCAGCTTGAACAGGAACACTGAAGCTTTCTTT. Translation gives CASSLNRNTEAFF.

This clone was seen only once. Without the conserved terminal phenylalanine or tryptophan, this CDR3 likely stems from a read error. It is unclear where the CDR3 begins or ends on the DNA, so no DNA is shown, and the CDR3 is as TCRdb lists it. The chain links TRBV2 to TRBJ2-3; the table's TRBD2 call for D was not verified on the DNA. The CDR3 is made up of 17 amino acids, end residues included. CDR1 is SNHLY, CDR2 FYNNEI, per germline. The chain's CDR3 is CASSEGRLTGRGIRSSI.

This chain links TRBV5-1 with TRBJ2-5; 9 positions match TRBD1. The CDR3 loop spans 14 amino acids. Germline loops: CDR1 SGHRS, CDR2 YFSETQ. The trim removed 4 bases at V and 5 bases at J, leaving 6 bases unmatched. The CDR3, as DNA: TGCGCCAGCAGCGATGGACAGGGGCGGGAGACCCAGTACTTC. Protein product: CASSDGQGRETQYF.

This rearrangement joins TRBV15 to TRBJ1-4; tentatively, D is TRBD1 (5 bases). Germline V gene sequence: CDR1 LNHNV, CDR2 YYDKDF (reference sequence). The CDR3 is 15 amino acids. Trimming stripped 0 bases from V and 4 bases from J, with 9 bases between. The CDR3 DNA is TGTGCCACCAGCAGAGAAGGAAGGGGTAATGAAAAACTGTTTTTT. It is translated as CATSREGRGNEKLFF.

The J gene is TRBJ2-7, the V gene TRBV7-7; TRBD2 is a possible D gene (5 bases). The V end lost 5 bases, the J end lost 5 bases, and 13 bases lay between the germline ends. CDR1 SSHAT and CDR2 FNYEAQ come from the germline V gene (reference sequence). The CDR3 is 13 residues long. The CDR3 nucleotides read TGTGCCAGCAGCCCTCGACCCGGGAACGAGCAGTACTTC. Residues: CASSPRPGNEQYF.

This sequence joins TRBV20-1 and TRBJ1-4; D call uncertain. Germline-derived CDR1 and CDR2 are DFQATT and SNEGSKA (reference sequence). CDR3 length equals 11 residues. With 0 bases removed from V and 8 bases from J, the gap between germline ends came to 4 bases. CDR3 loop: CSARDLEKLFF. For the CDR3, the DNA is TGCAGTGCTAGAGATCTGGAAAAACTGTTTTTT.

This clone was found once. This rearrangement joins TRBV21-1 to TRBJ2-7; no DNA check was done on the table's D call, TRBD1. TRBV21-1 is a pseudogene locus. There are 13 residues in the CDR3. CDR3 sequence reads: CASKCYRVSEQYF. The CDR3 region has the DNA TGTGCCAGCAAGTGTTACAGGGTAAGTGAGCAGTACTTC.

This chain joins TRBV5-1 and TRBJ2-2; 14 positions match TRBD2. Unmatched junction bases numbered 4, after V lost 3 bases and J lost 6 bases. This CDR3 has 16 residues. From germline, CDR1 is SGHRS and CDR2 YFSETQ. The CDR3: CASSSGLAGGAGELFF. The CDR3 coding sequence is TGCGCCAGCAGCTCCGGACTAGCGGGAGGCGCCGGGGAGCTGTTTTTT.

This clone was observed a single time. This chain connects TRBV6-1 to TRBJ1-2; 8 nucleotides line up with TRBD1. CDR1 is MNHNS, CDR2 SASEGT, per germline. The CDR3 is 16 residues long. J was trimmed by 4 bases and V by 3 bases; bases with no gene match: 10. As DNA, the CDR3 is TGTGCCAGCAGTGACCCGACAGGGGCGAATGGCTATGGCTACACCTTC. Its protein is CASSDPTGANGYGYTF.

Here the CDR3 reads CASSQLGDTQYF. The CDR3 nucleotides are TGTGCCAGCAGCCAACTAGGAGATACGCAGTATTTT. The chain has TRBV6-5 and TRBJ2-3; tentatively, D is TRBD2 (5 bases). The CDR3 sequence is 12 residues long. Germline V gene sequence: CDR1 MNHEY, CDR2 SVGAGI. V gave up 6 bases and J gave up 5 bases, with 9 bases separating them.

This chain connects TRBV28 to TRBJ2-5, with 11 bases identical to TRBD1. Per the germline V gene, CDR1 is MDHEN and CDR2 is SYDVKM. The CDR3 spans 19 residues. V dropped 4 bases and J dropped 5; count of bases not matched to a gene: 18. In DNA, the CDR3 is TGTGCCAGCAGTTATGCCACCTTAATGGGACAGGGGGGAGGGGAGACCCAGTACTTC. This gives the protein CASSYATLMGQGGGETQYF.

This clone was observed a handful of times. This chain connects TRBV5-1 to TRBJ1-4; a weak D match, TRBD1 (6 bases). CDR1 and CDR2 (germline): SGHRS, YFSETQ. The CDR3 spans 14 residues. V gave up 6 bases and J gave up 7 bases, with 16 bases separating them. The CDR3 is CASNQGFRGEKLFF. The CDR3 DNA reads as TGCGCCAGCAATCAGGGGTTCCGAGGTGAAAAACTGTTTTTT.

For this clone: The sample contains more than one DNA sequence encoding this CDR3. The chain joins TRBV27 to TRBJ2-7; 9 positions match TRBD1. Germline assignment: CDR1 MNHEY and CDR2 SMNVEV (reference sequence). This CDR3 is built from 14 residues. The V and J ends lost 6 bases and 2 bases, in that order; junction bases with no gene match: 5. CDR3 protein: CASSPGTGPYEQYF. As DNA, the CDR3 is TGTGCCAGCAGCCCCGGGACAGGGCCCTACGAGCAGTACTTC.

This chain uses TRBV19 with TRBJ1-5, with TRBD1 identical over 9 bases. After removal of 7 bases from V and 5 bases from J, the junction contained 3 bases not matched to a gene. CDR1 is LNHDA and CDR2 is SQIVND in the germline V gene (reference sequence). There are 13 residues in the CDR3. CDR3 amino acids: CASTRDRDQPQHF. The CDR3 nucleotides read TGTGCCAGTACAAGGGACAGGGATCAGCCCCAGCATTTT.

The V and J genes are TRBV19 and TRBJ2-1; 9 nucleotides agree with TRBD2. V was clipped by 5 bases and J by 4 bases; unmatched bases: 3. The CDR3 is 14 amino acids. CDR1 LNHDA and CDR2 SQIVND come from the germline V gene (reference sequence). The chain's CDR3 is CASSSSGRYNEQFF. Written as DNA, the CDR3 is TGTGCCAGTAGTTCGAGCGGGAGGTACAATGAGCAGTTCTTC.

The V gene is TRBV11-2, the J gene TRBJ1-1; 7 nucleotides agree with TRBD1. V shed 1 base and J 3 bases; nucleotides not matched to a gene: 5. The germline CDR1 and CDR2 sequences are SGHAT and FQNNGV. The CDR3 totals 15 residues. This CDR3 is CASSLVGTAHTEAFF. In nucleotides, the CDR3 is TGTGCCAGCAGCTTAGTGGGGACAGCCCACACTGAAGCTTTCTTT.

CDR3: CASSQYRGHLHF. The DNA for the CDR3 is TGTGCCAGCAGCCAATACAGGGGACACCTCCACTTT. V gene TRBV5-8 combines with J gene TRBJ1-6; 7 positions match TRBD1. The CDR3 is made up of 12 amino acids. V shed 4 bases, J shed 15 bases, and the junction held 7 bases outside the gene matches. Germline CDR1 is SGHTS and CDR2 is YDEGEE. Full variable domain (rest looked up from reference TRBV5-8 and TRBJ1-6): EAGVTQSPTHLIKTRGQQATLRCSPISGHTSVYWYQQALGLGLQFLLWYDEGEERNRGNFPPRFSGRQFPNYSSELNVNALELEDSALYLCASSQYRGHLHFGNGTRLTVT.

The rearrangement links TRBV7-9 to TRBJ1-2, with D maybe TRBD1 (5 bases). CDR1 and CDR2 (germline): SEHNR, FQNEAQ (reference sequence). The CDR3 covers 13 residues. V shed 2 bases and J shed 3 bases, with 7 bases lying between them. CDR3: CASSLKGDYGYTF. The CDR3 DNA sequence: TGTGCCAGCAGCTTAAAAGGGGACTATGGCTACACCTTC.

The rearrangement links TRBV27 to TRBJ2-5, with D maybe TRBD2 (5 bases). Trimming took off 6 bases at V and 0 bases at J, with 8 bases between the two ends. The CDR3 is 13 amino acids. CDR1 MNHEY and CDR2 SMNVEV come from the germline V gene (reference sequence). The CDR3 region has the DNA TGTGCCAGCAGAGTAGCGTACCAAGAGACCCAGTACTTC. This encodes CASRVAYQETQYF.

The chain uses TRBV7-9 and TRBJ1-2; 9 bases fit TRBD1. Trimming cost V 5 bases and J 6 bases; bases outside gene matches: 1. Germline V gene data show CDR1 as SEHNR and CDR2 as FQNEAQ (reference sequence). This CDR3 comprises 12 residues. The CDR3 DNA is TGTGCCAGCAGCCGGGACAGGGATGGCTACACCTTC. Protein: CASSRDRDGYTF. The full variable domain, with the rest looked up from reference TRBV7-9 and TRBJ1-2, is DTGVSQNPRHKITKRGQNVTFRCDPISEHNRLYWYRQTLGQGPEFLTYFQNEAQLEKSRLLSDRFSAERPKGSFSTLEIQRTEQGDSAMYLCASSRDRDGYTFGSGTRLTVV.